These 29 T cell receptor beta chains were sequenced from one sample in a study of radiotherapy plus CTLA-4 blockade in lung cancer. The protocol was immunoSEQ multiplex PCR, while the TCRdb copy is restricted to in-frame clones and leaves out a portion. The table lists about 48,000 clones, 75% to 85% of them singletons. The source was peripheral blood, collected from a patient treated with radiotherapy plus ipilimumab. These receptors all stem from a human donor with non-small cell lung cancer who had stable disease on radiotherapy plus ipilimumab.

The chain has TRBV5-1 and TRBJ2-5, with TRBD1 identical over 12 bases. The assigned J gene may be wrong: the sequence end matches TRBJ2-7 better. The germline V gene encodes CDR1 SGHRS and CDR2 YFSETQ. The CDR3 extends over 15 amino acids. The DNA of the CDR3 is TGCGCCAGCAGCTTGGGAGGGGACAGGGGGCGCGAGCAGTACTTC. Its protein is CASSLGGDRGREQYF.

This clone was observed a few times. The chain links TRBV2 to TRBJ2-2, with D possibly matching TRBD1 (5 bases). Trimming shortened V by 6 bases and J by 2 bases, and 7 bases separated the two germline ends. Per germline, CDR1 SNHLY and CDR2 FYNNEI. The CDR3 extends over 13 amino acids. In nucleotides, the CDR3 is TGTGCCAGCAGGGACACCAACACCGGGGAGCTGTTTTTT. It is translated as CASRDTNTGELFF. Filled out from reference TRBV2 and TRBJ2-2, the complete variable domain reads EPEVTQTPSHQVTQMGQEVILRCVPISNHLYFYWYRQILGQKVEFLVSFYNNEISEKSEIFDDQFSVERPDGSNFTLKIRSTKLEDSAMYFCASRDTNTGELFFGEGSRLTVL.

This chain connects TRBV11-3 to TRBJ2-1, with TRBD1 matching 10 bases. The CDR3 extends over 16 amino acids. Germline V lookup: CDR1 SGHNT, CDR2 YENEEA. Losses at the gene ends were 5 bases for V and 2 bases for J; bases not matched to a gene: 6. CDR3 in amino acids: CASSAGQGIPYNEQFF. The CDR3 DNA is TGTGCCAGCAGCGCGGGACAGGGGATCCCCTACAATGAGCAGTTCTTC. Variable domain in full (rest from reference TRBV11-3 and TRBJ2-1): EAGVVQSPRYKIIEKKQPVAFWCNPISGHNTLYWYLQNLGQGPELLIRYENEEAVDDSQLPKDRFSAERLKGVDSTLKIQPAELGDSAVYLCASSAGQGIPYNEQFFGPGTRLTVL.

The chain is built from TRBV28 and TRBJ2-1, with a tentative D call TRBD1 (6 bases). The ends were cut back, 5 bases at V and 2 bases at J, with 19 bases in the middle. This CDR3 has 17 residues. Germline loops: CDR1 MDHEN, CDR2 SYDVKM. The CDR3, as DNA: TGTGCCAGCAGTATGGGGTTGGGGGCACCGACCTACAATGAGCAGTTCTTC. It specifies CASSMGLGAPTYNEQFF.

The chain employs TRBV5-1 and TRBJ1-1; D remains unclear. The germline CDR1 and CDR2 sequences are SGHRS and YFSETQ. The CDR3 totals 13 residues. V was shortened by 0 bases and J by 1 base, with 4 bases between the two germline ends. For the CDR3, the DNA is TGCGCCAGCAGCTTGGTTAAGAACACTGAAGCTTTCTTT. Translating gives CASSLVKNTEAFF. Based on the CDR3 plus reference TRBV5-1 and TRBJ1-1, the full variable domain is KAGVTQTPRYLIKTRGQQVTLSCSPISGHRSVSWYQQTPGQGLQFLFEYFSETQRNKGNFPGRFSGRQFSNSRSEMNVSTLELGDSALYLCASSLVKNTEAFFGQGTRLTVV.

The chain links TRBV27 to TRBJ2-7, with D possibly matching TRBD1 (5 bases). Trimming took 2 bases from V and 0 from J, leaving 8 bases between them. This CDR3 region has 14 residues. Germline V gene data show CDR1 as MNHEY and CDR2 as SMNVEV (reference sequence). CDR3 sequence reads: CASSLTGSSYEQYF. CDR3 nucleotides: TGTGCCAGCAGTTTAACAGGAAGCTCCTACGAGCAGTACTTC.

The table lists this clone with a few counts. The chain joins TRBV7-9 to TRBJ2-7; 9 bases are shared with TRBD1. The CDR3 spans 16 residues. In germline, CDR1 is SEHNR, CDR2 FQNEAQ (reference sequence). Trimming removed 5 bases from V and 5 bases from J; junction bases left unmatched: 13. DNA for the CDR3: TGTGCCAGCAGCCCGTTTCAACAGGGGGCGCGCAACGAGCAGTACTTC. The encoded protein is CASSPFQQGARNEQYF. Using reference TRBV7-9 and TRBJ2-7 for the parts outside the CDR3, the full variable domain is DTGVSQNPRHKITKRGQNVTFRCDPISEHNRLYWYRQTLGQGPEFLTYFQNEAQLEKSRLLSDRFSAERPKGSFSTLEIQRTEQGDSAMYLCASSPFQQGARNEQYFGPGTRLTVT.

The rearrangement joins TRBV4-3 to TRBJ2-2, with 8 bases lining up with TRBD2. The trim removed 0 bases at V and 4 bases at J, leaving 4 bases unmatched. Germline lookup yields CDR1 LGHNA and CDR2 YSLEER. This CDR3 is 16 amino acids long. CDR3 bases: TGCGCCAGCAGCCAAGACGGGAGGGCCGCCACCGGGGAGCTGTTTTTT. Its translation is CASSQDGRAATGELFF.

The V and J genes are TRBV4-1 and TRBJ1-4; D ambiguous. The V and J ends lost 11 bases and 0 bases respectively, with 16 bases between them. The CDR3 totals 15 residues. CDR1 and CDR2 from the germline V gene are MGHRA and YSYEKL. DNA of the CDR3: TGCGCCGCCAGCGGTCAGCCCGCAACTAATGAAAAACTGTTTTTT. It translates to CAASGQPATNEKLFF.

The genes are TRBV15 and TRBJ2-5; perhaps TRBD2 as D (6 bases). The CDR3 totals 17 residues. The germline CDR1 and CDR2 sequences are LNHNV and YYDKDF (reference sequence). V lost 1 base and J 4 bases, leaving 19 bases between the germline ends. CDR3 DNA: TGTGCCACCAGCAGAGGGGGGGAGTTGGGAGCGCGAGAGACCCAGTACTTC. Translating it yields CATSRGGELGARETQYF.

The rearrangement links TRBV6-5 to TRBJ2-3; D is perhaps TRBD1 (6 bases). The CDR3 loop spans 13 amino acids. In germline, CDR1 is MNHEY, CDR2 SVGAGI. The V gene lost 6 bases and the J gene lost 4 bases, with 11 bases spanning the gap. In DNA, the CDR3 is TGTGCCAGCAGGAGGGGGAATCCAGATACGCAGTATTTT. Protein sequence: CASRRGNPDTQYF.

The rearrangement joins TRBV19 to TRBJ2-7, with a possible D match to TRBD1 (6 bases). Germline assignment: CDR1 LNHDA and CDR2 SQIVND (reference sequence). The CDR3 runs 13 residues. Trimming shortened V by 4 bases and J by 6 bases, and 13 bases separated the two germline ends. The CDR3: CASSTDRRREQYF. In DNA form, the CDR3 reads TGTGCCAGTAGTACCGACAGGCGGCGCGAGCAGTACTTC.

V is TRBV18 and J is TRBJ1-3; TRBD1 matches 7 bases. Germline V gives CDR1 KGHSH, CDR2 LQKENI. Losses at the gene ends were 11 bases for V and 0 bases for J; bases not matched to a gene: 13. CDR3 length: 16 amino acids. CDR3: CASAGTAFSSGNTIYF. Here the CDR3 DNA reads TGTGCCTCCGCAGGGACAGCCTTTAGCTCTGGAAACACCATATATTTT.

This chain uses TRBV5-1 with TRBJ2-3, with 7 nucleotides matching TRBD2. Germline CDR1 reads SGHRS; CDR2 reads YFSETQ. The CDR3 spans 14 residues. Trimming at V came to 5 bases and at J to 5 bases, leaving 8 bases not matched to a gene. CDR3 residues: CASRPAGQGDTQYF. The CDR3 nucleotides are TGCGCCAGCAGACCAGCGGGGCAGGGAGATACGCAGTATTTT.

V is TRBV7-9 and J is TRBJ2-1; 7 nucleotides line up with TRBD1. Germline V CDR1 and CDR2: SEHNR, FQNEAQ (reference sequence). V gave up 1 base and J gave up 6 bases; unmatched junction bases: 9. This CDR3 region has 16 residues. In nucleotides, the CDR3 is TGTGCCAGCAGCTTAGTGGGGACGGGGACAGTCAATGAGCAGTTCTTC. Translation gives CASSLVGTGTVNEQFF.

The chain couples TRBV25-1 to TRBJ1-2; 7 positions match TRBD1. This CDR3 has 14 residues. Germline V gives CDR1 MGHDK, CDR2 SYGVNS. J was trimmed by 4 bases and V by 4 bases; bases with no gene match: 6. The CDR3 DNA is TGTGCCAGCAGTGGCCCGGGACAGTTCTATGGCTACACCTTC. Its protein product is CASSGPGQFYGYTF.

V usage is TRBV7-8 and J usage is TRBJ2-3; weak D call: TRBD2 (5 bases). The V gene's germline CDR1 is SGHVS and CDR2 FQNEAQ. The CDR3 is 15 amino acids. Trimming took off 1 base at V and 2 bases at J, with 10 bases between the two ends. The CDR3: CASSLGGSITDTQYF. The CDR3 nucleotides read TGTGCCAGCAGCTTAGGAGGGTCCATCACAGATACGCAGTATTTT.

V is TRBV18 and J is TRBJ1-2; 8 bases agree with TRBD1. CDR1 and CDR2 (germline): KGHSH, LQKENI. V shed 3 bases and J 4 bases; nucleotides not matched to a gene: 7. The CDR3 covers 15 residues. DNA for the CDR3: TGTGCCAGCTCACCTAAGCAGGGGGCGGCCTATGGCTACACCTTC. This codes for CASSPKQGAAYGYTF.

In nucleotides, the CDR3 is TGTGCCACCCATGACACCTACTCCTACGAGCAGTACTTC. Protein product: CATHDTYSYEQYF. The rearrangement uses TRBV28 and TRBJ2-7; D is unclear. Trimming cost V 10 bases and J 0 bases, with 13 bases left between them. Per germline, CDR1 MDHEN and CDR2 SYDVKM. This CDR3 region has 13 residues.

The rearrangement joins TRBV11-3 to TRBJ2-3; 10 bases match TRBD2. J gave up 4 bases and V 8 bases, and 12 bases lay outside the gene matches. CDR1 SGHNT and CDR2 YENEEA come from the germline V gene. The CDR3 totals 16 residues. The CDR3 loop reads CASSHGGLAGADTQYF. CDR3 nucleotides: TGTGCCAGCTCCCACGGCGGGCTAGCGGGAGCAGATACGCAGTATTTT.

Written as DNA, the CDR3 is TGTGCTAGTGGTTTGGTACTTCCCCTGGGACAGCCTAACTATGGCTACACCTTC. Encoded protein: CASGLVLPLGQPNYGYTF. V and J are TRBV12-5 and TRBJ1-2; 7 nucleotides align to TRBD1. The CDR3 is 18 amino acids. The germline V gene encodes CDR1 LGHNT and CDR2 FRNRAP. Losses at the gene ends were 0 bases for V and 0 bases for J; bases not matched to a gene: 10.

The chain combines TRBV13 with TRBJ2-7; D not resolved. Germline CDR1 and CDR2: PRHDT and FYEKMQ (reference sequence). The CDR3 is made up of 12 amino acids. V lost 6 bases and J 2 bases, leaving 8 bases between the germline ends. The CDR3 here is CASSHNTYEQYF. In DNA form, the CDR3 reads TGTGCCAGCAGTCACAATACCTACGAGCAGTACTTC.

Concerning this clone itself: In the same sample, other DNA sequences code for this CDR3. The chain employs TRBV9 and TRBJ1-2; 7 bases map to TRBD1. The CDR3 covers 13 residues. Per germline, CDR1 SGDLS and CDR2 YYNGEE. The V segment lost 0 bases and the J segment 6 bases; nucleotides outside the gene matches: 2. This CDR3 reads CASSVGQGDGYTF. CDR3 in DNA: TGTGCCAGCAGCGTAGGGCAGGGGGATGGCTACACCTTC.

The CDR3, as DNA: TGTGCCAGCTCACCACGCTTTTCCGGAGGACAGGGAAACTATGGCTACACCTTC. Encoded protein: CASSPRFSGGQGNYGYTF. This chain joins TRBV18 and TRBJ1-2, with 8 bases lining up with TRBD1. The CDR3 is made up of 18 amino acids. V trimming: 1 base; J trimming: 2 bases; junction bases outside the gene matches: 12. The germline V gene encodes CDR1 KGHSH and CDR2 LQKENI.

This clone turned up a few times. The genes are TRBV7-3 and TRBJ2-1; 7 bases fit TRBD2. V lost 5 bases and J lost 9; bases outside the gene matches: 7. CDR1 is SGHTA, CDR2 FQGTGA, per germline. The CDR3 totals 13 residues. This CDR3 is CASSTTGGSEQFF. The CDR3 DNA reads TGTGCCAGCAGCACGACGGGAGGAAGTGAGCAGTTCTTC. Looking up the rest from reference TRBV7-3 and TRBJ2-1 gives the full variable domain: GAGVSQTPSNKVTEKGKYVELRCDPISGHTALYWYRQSLGQGPEFLIYFQGTGAADDSGLPNDRFFAVRPEGSVSTLKIQRTERGDSAVYLCASSTTGGSEQFFGPGTRLTVL.

This sequence joins TRBV2 and TRBJ2-7; 8 nucleotides align to TRBD2. CDR3 size: 13 residues. CDR1 and CDR2 (germline): SNHLY, FYNNEI. V trimming: 9 bases; J trimming: 0 bases; junction bases outside the gene matches: 4. DNA for the CDR3: TGTGCCAGTACTAGCGGCTACTCCTACGAGCAGTACTTC. Translated, it gives CASTSGYSYEQYF.

The chain joins TRBV19 to TRBJ2-3, with 13 bases fitting TRBD2. The CDR3 loop spans 17 amino acids. The germline V gene has CDR1 LNHDA and CDR2 SQIVND (reference sequence). Trimming removed 6 bases from V and 4 bases from J; junction bases left unmatched: 10. The CDR3 here is CASSGLAGARGADTQYF. The CDR3 bases are TGTGCCAGTAGCGGACTAGCGGGAGCCCGAGGGGCAGATACGCAGTATTTT. The complete variable domain, with remaining parts taken from reference TRBV19 and TRBJ2-3, reads DGGITQSPKYLFRKEGQNVTLSCEQNLNHDAMYWYRQDPGQGLRLIYYSQIVNDFQKGDIAEGYSVSREKKESFPLTVTSAQKNPTAFYLCASSGLAGARGADTQYFGPGTRLTVL.

V is TRBV7-2 and J is TRBJ2-5, with D possibly TRBD1 on 6 matching bases. In germline, CDR1 is SGHTA, CDR2 FQGNSA. This CDR3 has 17 amino acids. V was trimmed by 1 base and J by 4 bases, leaving 19 bases between them. The CDR3, as DNA: TGTGCCAGCAGCTTAGGTCCGGCTGGAATCAGGGGAGAGACCCAGTACTTC. This translates into CASSLGPAGIRGETQYF.

This rearrangement joins TRBV5-4 to TRBJ1-6; perhaps TRBD1 as D (5 bases). Germline V CDR1 and CDR2: SGHNT, YYREEE (reference sequence). This CDR3 spans 15 amino acids. V dropped 4 bases and J dropped 9 bases, with 17 bases sitting between them. The CDR3 reads CASSPGQLGGSPLHF. The CDR3 DNA reads TGTGCCAGCAGCCCAGGACAACTTGGCGGTTCACCCCTCCACTTT.